The entry below gives a single T cell receptor beta chain sequence along with its context. The target antigen is unknown. This CDR3 spans 16 amino acids. Trimming removed 1 base at V and 4 bases at J, with 13 bases between. Germline CDR1 reads KGHSH; CDR2 reads LQKENI. This specimen comes from a study of shared clonotypes between healthy human individuals. The authors ran the assay at deep level. The protocol was immunoSEQ multiplex PCR, while the TCRdb copy is restricted to in-frame clones and leaves out a portion. The sample comprises about 1.5 million clones, 95% to 99% of which are singletons, and around 0.47% rests with the top ten. The study, taken as a whole, reports: Compared with clonotypes that all four donors shared, non-shared clonotypes had lower generation probabilities. Of the naive CD4 clonotypes, roughly 5.2% were shared across a few donors.

Adults of Caucasian background living in Nashville, Tennessee made up all donors. This chain links TRBV18 with TRBJ1-4; unclear D gene. Input material: naive CD4+ T cells sorted from blood. Subset: CD45RA+ positively selected. The clonotype was recovered from a man between 25 and 39 years old in good health. CDR3 sequence reads: CASSPLSGQVNEKLFF. The CDR3, as DNA: TGTGCCAGCTCACCACTCTCAGGCCAGGTTAATGAAAAACTGTTTTTT. Complete variable domain (other parts from reference TRBV18 and TRBJ1-4): NAGVMQNPRHLVRRRGQEARLRCSPMKGHSHVYWYRQLPEEGLKFMVYLQKENIIDESGMPKERFSAEFPKEGPSILRIQQVVRGDSAAYFCASSPLSGQVNEKLFFGSGTQLSVL.